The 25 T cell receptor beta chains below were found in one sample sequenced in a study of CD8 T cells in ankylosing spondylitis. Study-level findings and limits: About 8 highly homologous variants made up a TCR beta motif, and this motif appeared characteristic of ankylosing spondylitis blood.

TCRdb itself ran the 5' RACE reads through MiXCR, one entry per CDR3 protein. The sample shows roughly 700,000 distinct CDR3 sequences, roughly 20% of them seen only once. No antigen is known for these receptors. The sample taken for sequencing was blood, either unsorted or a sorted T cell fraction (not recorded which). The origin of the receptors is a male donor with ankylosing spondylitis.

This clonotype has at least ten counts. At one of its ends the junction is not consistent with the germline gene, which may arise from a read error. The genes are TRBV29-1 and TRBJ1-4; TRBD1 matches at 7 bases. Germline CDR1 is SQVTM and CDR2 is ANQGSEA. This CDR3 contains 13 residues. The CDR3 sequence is CSAVQGINEKLFF. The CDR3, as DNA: TGCAGCGCCGTACAGGGGATTAATGAGAAACTGTTTTTT. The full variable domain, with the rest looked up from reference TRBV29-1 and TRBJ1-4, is SAVISQKPSRDICQRGTSLTIQCQVDSQVTMMFWYRQQPGQSLTLIATANQGSEATYESGFVIDKFPISRPNLTFSTLTVSNMSPEDSSIYLCSAVQGINEKLFFGSGTQLSVL.

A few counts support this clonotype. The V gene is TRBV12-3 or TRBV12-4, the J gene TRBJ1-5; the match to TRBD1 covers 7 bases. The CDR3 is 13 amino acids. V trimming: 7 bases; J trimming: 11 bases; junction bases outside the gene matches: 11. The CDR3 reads CASNTGAGEAQHF. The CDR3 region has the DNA TGTGCCAGCAACACAGGGGCCGGGGAGGCCCAGCATTTT.

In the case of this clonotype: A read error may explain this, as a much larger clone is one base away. The CDR3: CSARGGDQPQHF. CDR3 bases: TGCAGTGCTAGAGGGGGGGATCAGCCCCAGCATTTT. The chain is built from TRBV20-1 and TRBJ1-5, with D perhaps TRBD1 (5 bases). The CDR3 is 12 residues long. V lost 1 base and J 5 bases, leaving 6 bases between the germline ends. Germline-derived CDR1 and CDR2 are DFQATT and SNEGSKA (reference sequence).

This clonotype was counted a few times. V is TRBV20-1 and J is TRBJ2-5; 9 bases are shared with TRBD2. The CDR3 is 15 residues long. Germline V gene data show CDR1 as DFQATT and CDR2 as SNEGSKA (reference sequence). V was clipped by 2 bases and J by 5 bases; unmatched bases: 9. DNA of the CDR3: TGCAGTGCTAGACCTCCGCGGGGGGGCGGGGAGACCCAGTACTTC. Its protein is CSARPPRGGGETQYF.

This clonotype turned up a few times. CDR3 region: CASSQDRVLAGSYEQYF. For the CDR3, the DNA is TGTGCCAGCAGCCAAGATCGCGTCCTAGCGGGATCCTACGAGCAGTACTTC. The chain combines TRBV4-2 with TRBJ2-7, with 9 positions matching TRBD2. V dropped 0 bases and J dropped 1; count of bases not matched to a gene: 7. Germline V gene sequence: CDR1 LGHNA, CDR2 YNFKEQ. The CDR3 loop spans 17 amino acids.

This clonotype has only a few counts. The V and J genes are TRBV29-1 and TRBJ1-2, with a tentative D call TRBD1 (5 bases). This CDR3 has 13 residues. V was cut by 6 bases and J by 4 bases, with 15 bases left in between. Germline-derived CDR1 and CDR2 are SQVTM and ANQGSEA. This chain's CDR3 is CSVELDSSYGYTF. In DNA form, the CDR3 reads TGCAGCGTGGAGCTCGACAGCTCCTATGGCTACACCTTC. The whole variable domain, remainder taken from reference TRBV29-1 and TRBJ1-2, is SAVISQKPSRDICQRGTSLTIQCQVDSQVTMMFWYRQQPGQSLTLIATANQGSEATYESGFVIDKFPISRPNLTFSTLTVSNMSPEDSSIYLCSVELDSSYGYTFGSGTRLTVV.

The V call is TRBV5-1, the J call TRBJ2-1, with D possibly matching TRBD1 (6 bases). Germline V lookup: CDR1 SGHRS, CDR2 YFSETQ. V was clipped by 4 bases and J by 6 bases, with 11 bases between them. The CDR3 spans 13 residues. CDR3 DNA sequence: TGCGCCAGCAGCAGAGGGGGAGTCAATGAGCAGTTCTTC. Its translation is CASSRGGVNEQFF.

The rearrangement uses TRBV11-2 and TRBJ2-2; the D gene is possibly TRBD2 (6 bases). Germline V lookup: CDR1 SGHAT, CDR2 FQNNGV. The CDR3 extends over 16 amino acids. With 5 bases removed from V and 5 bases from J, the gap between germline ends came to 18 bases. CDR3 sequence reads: CASSPMTSIGTGELFF. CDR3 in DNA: TGTGCCAGCAGCCCGATGACTAGTATAGGGACCGGGGAGCTGTTTTTT.

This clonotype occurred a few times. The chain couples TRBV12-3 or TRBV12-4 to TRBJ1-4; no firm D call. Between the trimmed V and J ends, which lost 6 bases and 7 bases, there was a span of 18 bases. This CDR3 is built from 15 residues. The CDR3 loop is CASSLDPTGSEKLFF. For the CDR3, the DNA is TGTGCCAGCAGCCTGGACCCCACGGGGAGTGAAAAACTGTTTTTT.

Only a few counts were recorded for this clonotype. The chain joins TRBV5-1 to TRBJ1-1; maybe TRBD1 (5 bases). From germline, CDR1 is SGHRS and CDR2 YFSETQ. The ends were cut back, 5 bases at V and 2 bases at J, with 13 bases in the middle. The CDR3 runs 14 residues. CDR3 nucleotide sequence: TGCGCCAGCAGACCTGCGGGACTAAACACTGAAGCTTTCTTT. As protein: CASRPAGLNTEAFF. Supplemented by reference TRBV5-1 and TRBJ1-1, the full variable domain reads KAGVTQTPRYLIKTRGQQVTLSCSPISGHRSVSWYQQTPGQGLQFLFEYFSETQRNKGNFPGRFSGRQFSNSRSEMNVSTLELGDSALYLCASRPAGLNTEAFFGQGTRLTVV.

The CDR3 loop is CSARTGRRVEQFF. The CDR3 region has the DNA TGCAGTGCTAGGACGGGCCGAAGGGTTGAGCAGTTCTTC. V and J are TRBV20-1 and TRBJ2-1, with D hard to call. V was clipped by 3 bases and J by 9 bases, with 15 bases between them. Germline V CDR1 and CDR2: DFQATT, SNEGSKA (reference sequence). The CDR3 runs to 13 residues.

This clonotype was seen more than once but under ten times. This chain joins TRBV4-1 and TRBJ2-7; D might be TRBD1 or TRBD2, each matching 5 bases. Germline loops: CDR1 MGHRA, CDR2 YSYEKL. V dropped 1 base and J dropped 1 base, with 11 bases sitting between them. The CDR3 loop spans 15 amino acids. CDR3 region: CASSQARDLSYEQYF. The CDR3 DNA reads TGCGCCAGCAGCCAAGCACGGGACCTGTCCTACGAGCAGTACTTC.

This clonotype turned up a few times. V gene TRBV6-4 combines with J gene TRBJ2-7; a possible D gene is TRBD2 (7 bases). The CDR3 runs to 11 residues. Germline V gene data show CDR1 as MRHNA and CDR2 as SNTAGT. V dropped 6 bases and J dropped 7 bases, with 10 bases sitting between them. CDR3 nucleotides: TGTGCCAGCAGGAGGGGGGGAGAGCAGTACTTC. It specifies CASRRGGEQYF.

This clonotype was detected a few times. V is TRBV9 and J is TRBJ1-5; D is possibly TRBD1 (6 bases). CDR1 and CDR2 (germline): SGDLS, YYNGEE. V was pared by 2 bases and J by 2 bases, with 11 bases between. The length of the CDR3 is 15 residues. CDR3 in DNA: TGTGCCAGCAGCGTGGGGGGCAGCGGCAATCAGCCCCAGCATTTT. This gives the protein CASSVGGSGNQPQHF.

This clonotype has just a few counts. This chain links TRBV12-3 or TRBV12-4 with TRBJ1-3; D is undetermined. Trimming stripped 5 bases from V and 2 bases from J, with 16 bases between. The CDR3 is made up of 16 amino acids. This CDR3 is CASSPFHSTTGNTIYF. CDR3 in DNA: TGTGCCAGCAGTCCATTCCACAGTACTACTGGAAACACCATATATTTT.

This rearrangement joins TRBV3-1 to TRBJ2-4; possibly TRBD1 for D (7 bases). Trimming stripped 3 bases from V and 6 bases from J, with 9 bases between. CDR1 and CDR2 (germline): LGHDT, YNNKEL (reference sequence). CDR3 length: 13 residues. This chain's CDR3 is CASSQQGGNIQYF. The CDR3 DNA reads TGTGCCAGCAGCCAGCAGGGGGGAAACATTCAGTACTTC. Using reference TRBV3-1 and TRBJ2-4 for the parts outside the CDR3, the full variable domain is DTAVSQTPKYLVTQMGNDKSIKCEQNLGHDTMYWYKQDSKKFLKIMFSYNNKELIINETVPNRFSPKSPDKAHLNLHINSLELGDSAVYFCASSQQGGNIQYFGAGTRLSVL.

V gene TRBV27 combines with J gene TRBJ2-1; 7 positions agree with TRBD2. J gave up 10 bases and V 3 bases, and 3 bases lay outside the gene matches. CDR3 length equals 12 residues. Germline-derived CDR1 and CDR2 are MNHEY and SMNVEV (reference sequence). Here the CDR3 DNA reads TGTGCCAGCAGTTTCGGGGGGAGGGAGCAGTTCTTC. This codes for CASSFGGREQFF.

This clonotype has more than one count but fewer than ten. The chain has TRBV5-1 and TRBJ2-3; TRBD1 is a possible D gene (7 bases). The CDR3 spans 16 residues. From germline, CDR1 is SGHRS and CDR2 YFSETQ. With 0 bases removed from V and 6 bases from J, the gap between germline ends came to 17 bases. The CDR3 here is CASSLGGRQGLDTQYF. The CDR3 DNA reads TGCGCCAGCAGCTTGGGCGGGCGACAGGGACTTGATACGCAGTATTTT.

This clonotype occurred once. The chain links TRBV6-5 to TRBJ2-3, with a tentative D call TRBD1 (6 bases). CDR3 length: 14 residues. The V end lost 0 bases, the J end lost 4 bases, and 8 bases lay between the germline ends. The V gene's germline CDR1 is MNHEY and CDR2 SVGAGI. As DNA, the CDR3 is TGTGCCAGCAGTTACTCGAAGGGGGCAGATACGCAGTATTTT. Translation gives CASSYSKGADTQYF.

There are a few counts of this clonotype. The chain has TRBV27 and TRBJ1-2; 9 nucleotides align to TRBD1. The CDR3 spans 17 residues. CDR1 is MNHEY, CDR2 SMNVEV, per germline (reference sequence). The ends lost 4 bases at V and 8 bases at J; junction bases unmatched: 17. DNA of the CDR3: TGTGCCAGCAGTTCCCAACTCCCGACAGGGGGGACGATAGGCTACACCTTC. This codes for CASSSQLPTGGTIGYTF.

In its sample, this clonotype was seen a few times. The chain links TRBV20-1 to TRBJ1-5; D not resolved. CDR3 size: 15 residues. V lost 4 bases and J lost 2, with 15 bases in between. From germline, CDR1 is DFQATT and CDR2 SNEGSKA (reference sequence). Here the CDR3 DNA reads TGCAGTGCTACTACCCCCGACGACGGCAATCAGCCCCAGCATTTT. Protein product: CSATTPDDGNQPQHF.

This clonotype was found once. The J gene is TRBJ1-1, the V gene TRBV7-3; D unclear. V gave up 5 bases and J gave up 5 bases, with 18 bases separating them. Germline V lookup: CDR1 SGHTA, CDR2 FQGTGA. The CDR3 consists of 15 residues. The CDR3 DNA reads TGTGCCAGCAGCCCCAACGGGGAGGAATGGACTGAAGCTTTCTTT. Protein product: CASSPNGEEWTEAFF.

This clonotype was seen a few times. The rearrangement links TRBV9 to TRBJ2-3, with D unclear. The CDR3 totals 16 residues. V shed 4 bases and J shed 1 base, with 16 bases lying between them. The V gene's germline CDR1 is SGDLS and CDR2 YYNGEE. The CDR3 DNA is TGTGCCAGCAGCCCTCCCATGGGTGGGGGCACAGATACGCAGTATTTT. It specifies CASSPPMGGGTDTQYF.

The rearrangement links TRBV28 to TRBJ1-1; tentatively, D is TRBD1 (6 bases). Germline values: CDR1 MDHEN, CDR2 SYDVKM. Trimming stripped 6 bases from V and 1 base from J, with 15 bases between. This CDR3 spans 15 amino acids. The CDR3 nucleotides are TGTGCCAGCAGCGAGGGGGGGTGGCAGAACACTGAAGCTTTCTTT. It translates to CASSEGGWQNTEAFF.

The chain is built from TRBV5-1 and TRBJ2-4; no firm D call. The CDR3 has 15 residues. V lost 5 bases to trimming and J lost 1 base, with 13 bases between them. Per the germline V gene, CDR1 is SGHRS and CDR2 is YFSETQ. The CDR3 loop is CASREISSAKNIQYF. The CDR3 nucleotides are TGCGCCAGCAGAGAGATCTCCTCGGCCAAAAACATTCAGTACTTC.